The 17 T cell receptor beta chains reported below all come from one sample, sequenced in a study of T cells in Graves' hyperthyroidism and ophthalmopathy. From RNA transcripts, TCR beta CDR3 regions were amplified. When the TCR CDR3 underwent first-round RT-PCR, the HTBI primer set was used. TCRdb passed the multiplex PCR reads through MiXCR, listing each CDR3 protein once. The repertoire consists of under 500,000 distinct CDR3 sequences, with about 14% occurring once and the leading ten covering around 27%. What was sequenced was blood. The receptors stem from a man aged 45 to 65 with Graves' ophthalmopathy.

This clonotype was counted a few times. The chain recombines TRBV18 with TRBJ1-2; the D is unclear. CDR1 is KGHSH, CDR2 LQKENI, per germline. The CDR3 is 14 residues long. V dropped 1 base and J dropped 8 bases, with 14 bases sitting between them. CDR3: CASSPLQETGGYTF. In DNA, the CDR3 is TGTGCCAGCTCACCACTGCAAGAAACCGGAGGCTACACCTTC.

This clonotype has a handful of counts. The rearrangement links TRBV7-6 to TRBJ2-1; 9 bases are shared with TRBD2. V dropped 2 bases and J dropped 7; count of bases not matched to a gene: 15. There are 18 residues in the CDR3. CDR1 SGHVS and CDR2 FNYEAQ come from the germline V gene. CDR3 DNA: TGTGCCAGCAGCTTAAGGCCGTCTTGGGGACTAGCCCCTAATGAGCAGTTCTTC. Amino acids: CASSLRPSWGLAPNEQFF.

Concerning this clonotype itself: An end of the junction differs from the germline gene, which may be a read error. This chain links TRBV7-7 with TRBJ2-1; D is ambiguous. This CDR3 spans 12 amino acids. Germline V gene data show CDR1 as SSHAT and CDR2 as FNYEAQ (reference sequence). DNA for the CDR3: TGTGCTAGCAGCCTACCGACCAAGTGGCGGTTCTTC. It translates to CASSLPTKWRFF.

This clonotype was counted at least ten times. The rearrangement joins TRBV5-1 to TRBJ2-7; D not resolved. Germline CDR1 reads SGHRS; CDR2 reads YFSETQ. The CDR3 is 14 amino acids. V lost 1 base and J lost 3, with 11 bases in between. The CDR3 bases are TGCGCCAGCAGCTTGTTGCCAGCTAGCTACGAGCAGTACTTC. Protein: CASSLLPASYEQYF.

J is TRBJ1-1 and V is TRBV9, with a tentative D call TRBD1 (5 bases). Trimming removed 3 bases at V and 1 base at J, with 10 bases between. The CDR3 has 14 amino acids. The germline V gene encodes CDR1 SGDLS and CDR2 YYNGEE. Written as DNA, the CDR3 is TGTGCCAGCAGCGCCCAGGGTGCGAACACTGAAGCTTTCTTT. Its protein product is CASSAQGANTEAFF.

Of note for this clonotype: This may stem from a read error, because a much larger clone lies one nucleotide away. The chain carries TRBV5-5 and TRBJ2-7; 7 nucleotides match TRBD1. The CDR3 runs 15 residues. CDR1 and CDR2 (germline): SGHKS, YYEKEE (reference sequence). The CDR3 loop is CTSSETTTGYYEQYF. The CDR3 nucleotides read TGTACCAGCAGCGAGACGACGACAGGGTACTACGAGCAGTACTTC.

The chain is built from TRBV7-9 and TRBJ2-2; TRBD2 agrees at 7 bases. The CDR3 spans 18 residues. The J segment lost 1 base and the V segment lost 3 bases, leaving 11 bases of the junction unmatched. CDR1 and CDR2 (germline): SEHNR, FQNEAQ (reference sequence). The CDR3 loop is CASSFTREGLLNTGELFF. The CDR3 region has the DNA TGTGCCAGCAGCTTCACGAGGGAGGGCCTCTTGAACACCGGGGAGCTGTTTTTT.

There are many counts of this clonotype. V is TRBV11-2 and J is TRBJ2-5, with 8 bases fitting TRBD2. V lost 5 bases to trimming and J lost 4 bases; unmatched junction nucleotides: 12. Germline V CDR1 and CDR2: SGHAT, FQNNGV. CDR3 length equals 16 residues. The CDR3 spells CASSLREGRVGETQYF. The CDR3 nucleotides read TGTGCCAGCAGCCTCCGGGAGGGGAGGGTTGGAGAGACCCAGTACTTC.

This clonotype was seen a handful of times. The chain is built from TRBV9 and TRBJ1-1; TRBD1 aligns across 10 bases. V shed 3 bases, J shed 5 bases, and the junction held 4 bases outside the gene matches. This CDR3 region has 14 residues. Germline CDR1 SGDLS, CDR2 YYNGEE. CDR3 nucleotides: TGTGCCAGCAGCGCCGGGACAGGGGAGACTGAAGCTTTCTTT. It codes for CASSAGTGETEAFF.

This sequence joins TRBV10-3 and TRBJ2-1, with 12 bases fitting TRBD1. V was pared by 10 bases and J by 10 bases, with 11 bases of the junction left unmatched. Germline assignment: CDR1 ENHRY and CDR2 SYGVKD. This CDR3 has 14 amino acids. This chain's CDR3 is CATSSGTGGMEQFF. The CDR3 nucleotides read TGTGCCACCTCGTCCGGGACAGGGGGCATGGAGCAGTTCTTC.

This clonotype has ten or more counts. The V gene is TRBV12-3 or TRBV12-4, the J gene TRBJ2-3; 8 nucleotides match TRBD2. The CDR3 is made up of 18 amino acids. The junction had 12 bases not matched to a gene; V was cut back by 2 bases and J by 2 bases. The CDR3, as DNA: TGTGCCAGCAGTTTAATCGGAGTAGCGGGAATCCCCACAGATACGCAGTATTTT. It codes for CASSLIGVAGIPTDTQYF.

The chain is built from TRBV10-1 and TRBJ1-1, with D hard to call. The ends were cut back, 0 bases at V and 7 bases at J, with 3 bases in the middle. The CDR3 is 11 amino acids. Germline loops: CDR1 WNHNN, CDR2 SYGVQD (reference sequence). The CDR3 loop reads CASSESGEAFF. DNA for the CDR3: TGCGCCAGCAGTGAGTCGGGTGAAGCTTTCTTT.

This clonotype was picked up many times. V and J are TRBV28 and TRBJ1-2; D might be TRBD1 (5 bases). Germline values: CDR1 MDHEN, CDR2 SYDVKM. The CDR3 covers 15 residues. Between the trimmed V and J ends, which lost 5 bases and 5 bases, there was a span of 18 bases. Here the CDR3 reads CASSRSAGWGYGYTF. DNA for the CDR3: TGTGCCAGCAGTAGGTCGGCAGGGTGGGGGTATGGCTACACCTTC.

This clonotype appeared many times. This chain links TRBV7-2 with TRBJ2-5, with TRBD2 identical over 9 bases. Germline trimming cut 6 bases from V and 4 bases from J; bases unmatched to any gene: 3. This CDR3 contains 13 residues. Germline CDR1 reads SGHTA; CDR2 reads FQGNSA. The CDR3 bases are TGTGCCAGCAGTTGGGGACTAGCAGAGACCCAGTACTTC. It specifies CASSWGLAETQYF.

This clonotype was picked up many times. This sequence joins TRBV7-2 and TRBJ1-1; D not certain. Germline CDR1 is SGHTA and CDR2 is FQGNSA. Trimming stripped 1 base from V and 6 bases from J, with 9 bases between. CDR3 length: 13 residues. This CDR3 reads CASSLVMWAEAFF. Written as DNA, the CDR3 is TGTGCCAGCAGCTTAGTGATGTGGGCTGAAGCTTTCTTT. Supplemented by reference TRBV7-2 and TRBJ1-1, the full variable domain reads GAGVSQSPSNKVTEKGKDVELRCDPISGHTALYWYRQSLGQGLEFLIYFQGNSAPDKSGLPSDRFSAERTGGSVSTLTIQRTQQEDSAVYLCASSLVMWAEAFFGQGTRLTVV.

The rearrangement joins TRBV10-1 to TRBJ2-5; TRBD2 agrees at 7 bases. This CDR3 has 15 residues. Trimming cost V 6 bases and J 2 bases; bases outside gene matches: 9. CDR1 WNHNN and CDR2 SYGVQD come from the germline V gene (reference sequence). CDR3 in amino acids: CASSEGTMGQETQYF. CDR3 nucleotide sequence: TGCGCCAGCAGCGAGGGGACTATGGGGCAAGAGACCCAGTACTTC.

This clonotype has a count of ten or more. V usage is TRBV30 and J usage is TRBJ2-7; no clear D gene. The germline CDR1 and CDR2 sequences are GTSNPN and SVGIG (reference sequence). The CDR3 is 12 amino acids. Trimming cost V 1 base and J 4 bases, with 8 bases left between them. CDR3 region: CAWSGVTYEQYF. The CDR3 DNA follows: TGTGCCTGGAGTGGGGTGACGTACGAGCAGTACTTC. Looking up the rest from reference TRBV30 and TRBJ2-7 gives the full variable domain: SQTIHQWPATLVQPVGSPLSLECTVEGTSNPNLYWYRQAAGRGLQLLFYSVGIGQISSEVPQNLSASRPQDRQFILSSKKLLLSDSGFYLCAWSGVTYEQYFGPGTRLTVT.